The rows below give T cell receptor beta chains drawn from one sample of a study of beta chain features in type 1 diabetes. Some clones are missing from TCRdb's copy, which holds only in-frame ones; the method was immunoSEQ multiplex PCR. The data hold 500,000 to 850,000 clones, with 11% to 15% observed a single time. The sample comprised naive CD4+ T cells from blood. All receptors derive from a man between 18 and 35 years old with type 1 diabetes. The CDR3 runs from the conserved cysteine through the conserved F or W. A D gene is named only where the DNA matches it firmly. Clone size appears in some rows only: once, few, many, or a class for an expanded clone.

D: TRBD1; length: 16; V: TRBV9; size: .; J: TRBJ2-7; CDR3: CASSTQTGFMIYEQYF; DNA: TGTGCCAGCAGCACTCAGACAGGGTTTATGATCTACGAGCAGTACTTC
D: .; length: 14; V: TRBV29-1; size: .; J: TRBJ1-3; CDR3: CSVEGAAERNTIYF; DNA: TGCAGCGTTGAAGGGGCGGCAGAACGAAACACCATATATTTT
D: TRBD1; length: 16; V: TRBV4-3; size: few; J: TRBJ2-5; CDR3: CASSPGSRGPMETQYF; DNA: TGCGCCAGCAGCCCCGGGAGCAGGGGGCCAATGGAGACCCAGTACTTC
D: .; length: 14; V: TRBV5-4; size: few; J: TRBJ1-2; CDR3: CASSLAGYNYGYTF; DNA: TGTGCCAGCAGCTTGGCGGGCTATAACTATGGCTACACCTTC
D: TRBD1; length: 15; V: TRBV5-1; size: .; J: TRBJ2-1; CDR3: CASRSTGGSYNEQFF; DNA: TGCGCCAGCAGATCGACAGGGGGCTCCTACAATGAGCAGTTCTTC
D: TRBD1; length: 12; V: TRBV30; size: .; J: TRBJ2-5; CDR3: CALQGAGETQYF; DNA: TGTGCCTTACAGGGGGCAGGAGAGACCCAGTACTTC
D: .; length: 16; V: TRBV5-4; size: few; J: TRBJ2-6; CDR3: CASSLEGSSGANVLTF; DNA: TGTGCCAGCAGCTTGGAGGGGAGCTCTGGGGCCAACGTCCTGACTTTC
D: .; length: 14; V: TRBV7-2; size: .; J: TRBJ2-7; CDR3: CASSPTGGAYEQYF; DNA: TGTGCCAGCAGCCCAACCGGGGGTGCCTACGAGCAGTACTTC
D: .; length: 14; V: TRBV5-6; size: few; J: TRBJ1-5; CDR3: CASSSRAVEVAQHF; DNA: TGTGCCAGCAGCTCAAGGGCCGTCGAGGTGGCCCAGCATTTT
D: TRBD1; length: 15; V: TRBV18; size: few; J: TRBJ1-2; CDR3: CASSPRTGESYGYTF; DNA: TGTGCCAGCTCACCAAGGACAGGGGAGAGCTATGGCTACACCTTC
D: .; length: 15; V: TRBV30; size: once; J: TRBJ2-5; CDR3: CAWSWGGADQETQYF; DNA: TGTGCCTGGAGTTGGGGCGGGGCGGACCAAGAGACCCAGTACTTC
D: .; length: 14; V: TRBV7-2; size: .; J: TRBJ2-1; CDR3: CASTWSGPLNEQFF; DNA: TGTGCCAGCACCTGGAGCGGGCCGCTTAATGAGCAGTTCTTC
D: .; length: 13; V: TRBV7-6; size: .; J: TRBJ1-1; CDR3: CASSLVTDTEAFF; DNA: TGTGCCAGCAGCTTAGTGACGGACACTGAAGCTTTCTTT
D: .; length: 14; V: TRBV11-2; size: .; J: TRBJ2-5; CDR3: CASSLEWGAETQYF; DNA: TGTGCCAGCAGCTTAGAATGGGGGGCAGAGACCCAGTACTTC
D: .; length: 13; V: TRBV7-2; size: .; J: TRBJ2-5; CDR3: CASSFFQAGTQYF; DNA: TGTGCCAGCAGCTTTTTCCAAGCTGGGACCCAGTACTTC
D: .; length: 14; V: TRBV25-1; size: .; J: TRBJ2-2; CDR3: CASSVVGNTGELFF; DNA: TGTGCCAGCAGTGTAGTGGGAAACACCGGGGAGCTGTTTTTT
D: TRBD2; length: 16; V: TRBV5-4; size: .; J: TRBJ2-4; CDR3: CASSRRASGAADIQYF; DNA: TGTGCCAGCAGCCGTCGGGCTAGCGGGGCGGCGGACATTCAGTACTTC
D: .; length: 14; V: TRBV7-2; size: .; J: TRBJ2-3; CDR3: CASSLDLNTDTQYF; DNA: TGTGCCAGCAGCTTAGACTTAAACACAGATACGCAGTATTTT
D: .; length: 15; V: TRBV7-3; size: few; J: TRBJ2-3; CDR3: CASSLGGRYTDTQYF; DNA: TGTGCCAGCAGCTTAGGGGGACGGTACACAGATACGCAGTATTTT
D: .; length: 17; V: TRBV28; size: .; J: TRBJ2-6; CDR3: CASSPDSGAVGANVLTF; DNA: TGTGCCAGCAGTCCGGACAGTGGGGCGGTCGGGGCCAACGTCCTGACTTTC
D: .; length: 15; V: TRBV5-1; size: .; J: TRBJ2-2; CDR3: CASNGLTGNTGELFF; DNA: TGCGCCAGCAATGGACTTACAGGGAACACCGGGGAGCTGTTTTTT
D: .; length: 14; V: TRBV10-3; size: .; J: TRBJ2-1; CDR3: CATRDPRAVNEQFF; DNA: TGTGCCACCCGGGACCCACGGGCCGTGAATGAGCAGTTCTTC
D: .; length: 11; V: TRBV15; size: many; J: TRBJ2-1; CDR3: CATSSYNEQFF; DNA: TGTGCCACCAGCAGCTACAATGAGCAGTTCTTC
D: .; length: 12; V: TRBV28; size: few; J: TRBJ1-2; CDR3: CASSLANYGYTF; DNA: TGTGCCAGCAGCTTAGCTAACTATGGCTACACCTTC
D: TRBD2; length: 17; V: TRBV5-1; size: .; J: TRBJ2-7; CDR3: CASQPIAGTSGSYEQYF; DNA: TGCGCCAGCCAACCCATCGCCGGGACTAGCGGCTCCTACGAGCAGTACTTC
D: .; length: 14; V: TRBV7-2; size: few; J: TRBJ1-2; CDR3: CASSYGQQIEGYTF; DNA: TGTGCCAGCAGCTACGGACAGCAGATAGAAGGCTACACCTTC
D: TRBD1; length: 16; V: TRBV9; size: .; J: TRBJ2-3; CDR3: CASSDPRTGVTDTQYF; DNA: TGTGCCAGCAGCGACCCCCGGACAGGGGTCACAGATACGCAGTATTTT
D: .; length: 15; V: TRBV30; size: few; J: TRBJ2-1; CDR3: CAWSVRDYGGIEQFF; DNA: TGTGCCTGGAGTGTACGGGATTACGGCGGGATTGAGCAGTTCTTC
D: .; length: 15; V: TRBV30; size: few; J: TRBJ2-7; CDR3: CAWRAGGVGSYEQYF; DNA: TGTGCCTGGAGGGCAGGAGGGGTAGGCTCCTACGAGCAGTACTTC
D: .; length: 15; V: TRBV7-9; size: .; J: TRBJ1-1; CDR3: CASSLEGTAYTEAFF; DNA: TGTGCCAGCAGCTTAGAGGGAACAGCATACACTGAAGCTTTCTTT
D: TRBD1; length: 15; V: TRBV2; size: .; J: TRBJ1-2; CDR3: CASREAGTGGRGYTF; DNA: TGTGCCAGCAGAGAGGCCGGGACAGGGGGCAGAGGCTACACCTTC
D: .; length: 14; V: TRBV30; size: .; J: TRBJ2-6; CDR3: CAGPPSSGANVLTF; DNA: TGTGCCGGGCCACCGAGCTCTGGGGCCAACGTCCTGACTTTC
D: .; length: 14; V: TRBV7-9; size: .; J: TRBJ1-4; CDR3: CASSSTVQNEKLFF; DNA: TGTGCCAGCAGCTCGACAGTCCAGAATGAAAAACTGTTTTTT
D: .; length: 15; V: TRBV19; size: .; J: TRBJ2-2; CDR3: CATGAVRANTGELFF; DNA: TGTGCCACCGGGGCGGTCAGGGCGAACACCGGGGAGCTGTTTTTT
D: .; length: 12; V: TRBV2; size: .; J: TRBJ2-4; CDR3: CAGCTWGDIQYF; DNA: TGTGCCGGTTGCACCTGGGGTGACATTCAGTACTTC
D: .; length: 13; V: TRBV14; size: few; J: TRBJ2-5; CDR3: CASSQEWGTTQYF; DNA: TGTGCCAGCAGCCAAGAATGGGGCACTACCCAGTACTTC
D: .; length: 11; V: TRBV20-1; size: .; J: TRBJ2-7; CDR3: CSARGQAEQYF; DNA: TGCAGTGCTAGAGGACAGGCCGAGCAGTACTTC
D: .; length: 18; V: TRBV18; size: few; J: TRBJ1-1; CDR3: CASSRSLTEVRDRTEAFF; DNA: TGTGCCAGCTCACGTAGTCTGACAGAAGTGAGAGACAGGACTGAAGCTTTCTTT